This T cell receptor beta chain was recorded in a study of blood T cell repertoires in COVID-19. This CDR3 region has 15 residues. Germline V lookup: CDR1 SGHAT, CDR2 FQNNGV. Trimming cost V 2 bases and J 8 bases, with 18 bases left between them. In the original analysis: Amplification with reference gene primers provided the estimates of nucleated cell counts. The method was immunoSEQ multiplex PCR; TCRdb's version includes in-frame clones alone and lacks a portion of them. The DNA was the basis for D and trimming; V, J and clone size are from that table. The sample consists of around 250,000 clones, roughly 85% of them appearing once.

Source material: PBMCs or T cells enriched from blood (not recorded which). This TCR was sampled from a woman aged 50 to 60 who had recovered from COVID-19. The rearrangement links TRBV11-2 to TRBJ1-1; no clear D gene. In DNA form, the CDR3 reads TGTGCCAGCAGCTTAAAGGTCGGGAAGTTAACCGAAGCTTTCTTT. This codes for CASSLKVGKLTEAFF.